This entry features one T cell receptor (beta chain) sequence. Its cognate antigen has yet to be identified. No base quality values were provided; no much bigger clone lies one nucleotide off. For this chain, trimming is 4 bases at the V end and 5 bases at the J end, and the number of junction bases without a gene match is 15. Reading from cysteine to phenylalanine, the CDR3 counts 16 amino acids. Only the CDR3 DNA is retained, 48 bases long and in frame from the first base. The germline V gene (reference sequence) provides CDR1 DFQATT and CDR2 SNEGSKA. The data derive from a study of T cells in Graves' hyperthyroidism and ophthalmopathy (dated by TCRdb to 2018 to 2020). The study in broad terms: TCR V-J signatures able to tell the groups apart were searched for in a discovery cohort of about a hundred patients, of whom 43 had Graves' ophthalmopathy and roughly 57 had stable Graves' hyperthyroidism. The study also compared thyroid tissue and blood T-cell repertoires from 6 or 7 Graves' hyperthyroidism patients. According to the paper, TCR Vbeta CDR3 sequencing was carried out on approximately 140 peripheral blood samples, which came from 40 to 45 ophthalmopathy, 70 to 80 hyperthyroidism and approximately 17 progressor patients. After blood sampling, hyperthyroidism patients were treated with methimazole at a starting dose of 30 mg daily, and ophthalmopathy patients were treated with high-dose intravenous methylprednisolone. The 100 discovery patients were randomly split 7:3 into training and test sets. Whether ophthalmopathy could be predicted prospectively was tested in an independent validation cohort made up of roughly 19 hyperthyroidism patients plus 17 patients who later progressed to ophthalmopathy. What the study reported, not specific to this receptor: Most expanded thyroid clonotypes (frequency above 0.001) were also detected in blood, a finding suggesting that blood repertoires may reflect thyroid immune responses. No statistical method was used to fix the sample size in advance, and group allocation was not hidden from the investigators. Ophthalmopathy was separated from stable hyperthyroidism by a 13 V-J signature model, with approximately 90% sensitivity and approximately 84% specificity obtained in cross-validation and 80%/75% obtained in testing. In validation, progression to ophthalmopathy was predicted by the model with nearly 71% sensitivity and roughly 76% specificity, a median of around 6.5 months before onset.

Any patient with an uncontrolled infection, another autoimmune disease, pregnancy or lactation was excluded. Clinical symptoms, serum thyroxine and TRAb, thyroid ultrasound, and orbital computed tomography formed the basis for the diagnoses. Trizol reagent was used to extract total RNA, and RNA quality was then checked on an Agilent 2100 Bioanalyzer. TCR beta CDR3 regions were amplified from RNA transcripts. The first round of RT-PCR for the TCR CDR3 was performed with the HTBI primer set and the Qiagen OneStep RT-PCR kit. A second multiplex PCR round built the libraries, followed by size selection and purification. The libraries were sequenced on an Illumina HiSeq2000 using paired-end 100 bp reads. As for how the authors treated the data: SOAPnuke was used to process the raw data, removing reads that contained adapters or uncalled bases, had a mean Phred below 15, or lacked an exact match to the constant primer or identifier. High-quality paired reads were merged using COPE v1.2.5, and each unique nucleotide sequence was defined as a clonotype. MiTCR v1.1 was used to align the clonotypes against IMGT TRBV, TRBD and TRBJ reference segments. Only V-J combinations with frequency above 0.0001, covering about 99% of repertoires, were analysed. A TCS score was defined as the ratio of F50 (clonal expansion) to E x V (chaos), with BLOSUM62-based TCRdist applied between CDR3 peptides within each V-J. Welch's t-statistics and random forest reduced roughly 540 V-J features to roughly 13, which were used in a naive Bayes classifier (R e1071). Thyroid-blood repertoire similarity was quantified with the Morisita-Horn index. The public reads were reprocessed in TCRdb via fastp at Q25 and MiXCR, keeping in-frame beta chains. Identical CDR3 protein sequences are pooled into one entry, listed with their most common genes and DNA. TCRdb's processing, not the study's, gives the V and J calls here. Within this sample are about 570,000 distinct CDR3 sequences, with around 46% of them counted one time only. 15% to 20% of the sample is taken by the ten largest.

The chain was built from TRBV20-1 and TRBJ2-5; 8 central nucleotides agree with TRBD2. This TCR was sampled from an adult woman with Graves' disease, either hyperthyroidism or ophthalmopathy (not recorded which). Source material: peripheral blood or thyroid tissue (not recorded which). The CDR3 reads CSAKPHRTSPRETQYF. The DNA sequence is given as TGCAGTGCTAAGCCCCATCGGACTAGCCCAAGGGAGACCCAGTACTTC.